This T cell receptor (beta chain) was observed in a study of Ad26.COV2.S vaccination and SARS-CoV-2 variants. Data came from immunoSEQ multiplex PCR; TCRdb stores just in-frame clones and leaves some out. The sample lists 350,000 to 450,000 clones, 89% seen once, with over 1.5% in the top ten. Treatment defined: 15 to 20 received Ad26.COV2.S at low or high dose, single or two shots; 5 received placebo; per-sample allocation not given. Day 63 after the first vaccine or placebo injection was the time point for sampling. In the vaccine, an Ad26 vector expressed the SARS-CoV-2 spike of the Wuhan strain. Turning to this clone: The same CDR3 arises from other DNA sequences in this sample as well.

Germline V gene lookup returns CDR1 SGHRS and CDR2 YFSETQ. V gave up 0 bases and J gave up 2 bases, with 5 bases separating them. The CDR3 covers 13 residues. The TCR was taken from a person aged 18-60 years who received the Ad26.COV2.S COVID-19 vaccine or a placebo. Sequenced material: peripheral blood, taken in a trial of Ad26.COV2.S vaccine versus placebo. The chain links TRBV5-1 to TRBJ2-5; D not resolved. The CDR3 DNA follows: TGCGCCAGCAGCTTGGTACGGCAAGAGACCCAGTACTTC. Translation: CASSLVRQETQYF.